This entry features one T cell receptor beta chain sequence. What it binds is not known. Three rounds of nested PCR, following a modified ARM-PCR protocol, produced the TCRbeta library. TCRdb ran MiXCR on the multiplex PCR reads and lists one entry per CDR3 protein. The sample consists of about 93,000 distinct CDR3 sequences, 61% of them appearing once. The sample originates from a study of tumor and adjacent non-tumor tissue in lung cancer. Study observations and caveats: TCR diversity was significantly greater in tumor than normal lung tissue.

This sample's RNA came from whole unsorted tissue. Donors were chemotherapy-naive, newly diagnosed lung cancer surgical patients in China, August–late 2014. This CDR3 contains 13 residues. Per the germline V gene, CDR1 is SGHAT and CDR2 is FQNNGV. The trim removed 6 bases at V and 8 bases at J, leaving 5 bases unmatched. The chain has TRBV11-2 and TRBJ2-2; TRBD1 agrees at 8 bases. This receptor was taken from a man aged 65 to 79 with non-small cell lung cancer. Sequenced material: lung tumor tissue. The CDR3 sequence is CASRNQGAGELFF. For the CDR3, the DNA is TGTGCCAGCAGAAATCAGGGGGCTGGGGAGCTGTTTTTT.